These T cell receptor beta chains were read from a single sample in a study of T cells in Graves' hyperthyroidism and ophthalmopathy. TCRdb recomputed calls from the multiplex PCR reads with MiXCR, one row per CDR3 protein. The sample consists of approximately 700,000 distinct CDR3 sequences, 15% to 20% of them appearing once. The source material was blood. These TCRs come from a man aged 18 to 30 with Graves' hyperthyroidism. The conserved cysteine and the conserved F or W are not part of the CDR3 here. Clone size appears in some rows only: once, few, many, or a class for an expanded clone.

>TRBV28|-
ARSLLGGDQPQH
>TRBV5-1|few
ASSPPGGGSTEQF
>TRBV11-2|-
ASSSYQWGGELF
>TRBV12-5|few
ASGSPSATSTDTQY
>TRBV29-1|-
SVGGTERNYGYT
>TRBV28|-
ASSLIGAGSETQY
>TRBV7-8|many
ASSLASPGGNEQF
>TRBV28|many
ASSFPGLDVYTQY
>TRBV30|many
AWTWGADTEAF
>TRBV10-3|-
AISEQGNQPQH
>TRBV11-3|many
ASSLVPGTGVTQY
>TRBV6-2/TRBV6-3|few
ASTMGDRQY
>TRBV6-1|many
ASSVGRDLPYEQY
>TRBV2|many
ASRTYRNEAF
>TRBV2|many
ASRPGRGSQPQH
>TRBV12-3/TRBV12-4|-
ASSLRADEKLF
>TRBV5-5|few
ASNLRLNGVGEKLF
>TRBV11-1|few
ASSFDRDSRGGYT
>TRBV20-1|few
SASLTGAQPQH
>TRBV20-1|-
SASLTSGSFQETQY
>TRBV19|-
ASSPVRAGGPHNEQF
>TRBV19|few
ASSIGWGQGYEQY
>TRBV18|many
ASSPLGGASADTQY
>TRBV12-3/TRBV12-4|few
ASRPGQGLNQPQH
>TRBV14|-
ASSQERGPGLARLGNNEQF
>TRBV7-2|many
ASSPGVSPGTETQY
>TRBV20-1|few
SARVGSTDTQY
>TRBV6-2/TRBV6-3|many
ASRISGTDVRRYT
>TRBV3-1|many
ASSQAPTGQETQY
>TRBV20-1|-
SASSGGPSGELF
>TRBV19|-
ASSTRDRPWTQY
>TRBV3-1|few
ASSQTGGNTGELF
>TRBV20-1|few
SARGTGTVNTEAF
>TRBV19|-
ASSIGEIHYGYT
>TRBV30|few
AWSVLGLIYNEQF
>TRBV20-1|-
SARGLQTRRDTQY
>TRBV12-5|-
ASGLAVIGGHNSPLH
>TRBV3-1|-
ASSQRGGRPQH
>TRBV12-3/TRBV12-4|many
ASSSRQDNTQY
>TRBV2|-
ASSENRPGVGYGYT
>TRBV28|many
ASSHGVGYEQY
>TRBV2|many
ATGLAVIYEQY
>TRBV20-1|few
SARNGQGLGWQF
>TRBV2|-
ASRGTGGYGQY
>TRBV28|-
ASSFQRGSGSIETQY